Presented here are 2 T cell receptor beta chains from one specimen sequenced in a study of T cell repertoires in cytomegalovirus infection. Their antigens remain unidentified. TCRdb re-called the reads with MiXCR, one entry per CDR3 protein. The sample consists of 750,000 to 950,000 distinct CDR3 sequences, about 28% of them appearing once. Sequencing used cultured CD8+ T cells from PBMCs, obtained from culture after CMV antigen stimulation. The source of these receptors is a human donor in good health (CMV status not recorded). Some clones in this sample may be carry-over from other donors' samples.

The V call is TRBV6-2 or TRBV6-3, the J call TRBJ2-6, with TRBD1 matching 7 bases. From germline, CDR1 is MNHEY and CDR2 SVGEGT. Trimming removed 6 bases from V and 1 base from J; junction bases left unmatched: 12. The CDR3 covers 18 residues. As DNA, the CDR3 is TGTGCCAGCAGCTATGGGACAGCCCTCCGGTCTGGGGCCAACGTCCTGACTTTC. Protein product: CASSYGTALRSGANVLTF.

Only a few counts were recorded for this clonotype. This rearrangement joins TRBV6-1 to TRBJ2-1; a possible D gene is TRBD1 (5 bases). This CDR3 region has 18 residues. Germline V gives CDR1 MNHNS, CDR2 SASEGT. V was clipped by 5 bases and J by 0 bases, with 20 bases between them. In DNA, the CDR3 is TGTGCCAGCAGTCCCCTACCCCCCTACAGGAGCTCCTACAATGAGCAGTTCTTC. Translated: CASSPLPPYRSSYNEQFF.